These 18 T cell receptor beta chains share one sample of origin, sequenced in a study of T cell responses to AZD1222 COVID-19 vaccine. The repertoire was sequenced with immunoSEQ multiplex PCR; TCRdb's copy has only in-frame clones and lacks some. The sample contains 140,000 to 150,000 clones, approximately 83% of which appear only once. The material sequenced was peripheral blood, taken on day 0 of AZD1222 vaccination. The receptors derive from an adult in good health.

The V call is TRBV3-1 (or the pseudogene TRBV3-2), the J call TRBJ1-6, with TRBD1 matching over 9 bases. CDR3 length: 17 amino acids. CDR1 is LGHDT and CDR2 is YNNKEL in the germline V gene (reference sequence). The V and J ends lost 1 base and 8 bases, in that order; junction bases with no gene match: 9. The CDR3 bases are TGTGCCAGCAGCCAAGCCGCGACAGGGGGTGTAGATTCACCCCTCCACTTT. The encoded protein is CASSQAATGGVDSPLHF.

This clone was seen a handful of times. The chain uses TRBV12-3 or TRBV12-4 and TRBJ1-2; tentatively, D is TRBD1 (5 bases). The CDR3 runs 13 residues. The ends were cut back, 2 bases at V and 8 bases at J, with 12 bases in the middle. The chain's CDR3 is CASSLFGEGGYTF. DNA of the CDR3: TGTGCCAGCAGTTTATTTGGGGAGGGGGGCTACACCTTC.

The chain carries TRBV10-2 and TRBJ1-4; 10 bases match TRBD1. The CDR3 length is 15 residues. CDR1 and CDR2 (germline): WSHSY, SAAADI. V lost 8 bases, J lost 3 bases, and 6 bases stayed unmatched. The CDR3 reads CASRQGAVANEKLFF. The CDR3 DNA reads TGCGCCAGCCGACAGGGGGCAGTGGCTAATGAAAAACTGTTTTTT.

The chain recombines TRBV5-1 with TRBJ1-6; TRBD1 matches at 8 bases. Looked up from germline, CDR1 is SGHRS and CDR2 is YFSETQ. V gave up 4 bases and J gave up 6 bases; unmatched junction bases: 3. This CDR3 is 14 amino acids long. The CDR3 DNA sequence: TGCGCCAGCAGCCCAGGACAGGGTAATTCACCCCTCCACTTT. It specifies CASSPGQGNSPLHF.

The chain links TRBV30 to TRBJ1-1, with D possibly matching TRBD1 (6 bases). CDR1 GTSNPN and CDR2 SVGIG come from the germline V gene (reference sequence). This CDR3 spans 13 amino acids. Trimming left V 2 bases short and J 8 bases short, with 15 bases between. As DNA, the CDR3 is TGTGCCTGGAGTAGGGGGGGGAGGTCAGAAGCTTTCTTT. Protein: CAWSRGGRSEAFF.

The CDR3 nucleotides read TGTGCCAGCAGTTTTTTTGGGAGGCAGGGCGGCCAGCCCCAGCATTTT. It specifies CASSFFGRQGGQPQHF. This chain links TRBV27 with TRBJ1-5; TRBD1 is a possible D gene (5 bases). The V and J ends lost 3 bases and 7 bases respectively, with 19 bases between them. CDR1 and CDR2 from the germline V gene are MNHEY and SMNVEV (reference sequence). This CDR3 has 16 residues.

The rearrangement joins TRBV29-1 to TRBJ2-7, with 8 bases that match TRBD1. The CDR3 is 13 residues long. V lost 8 bases, J lost 1 base, and 7 bases stayed unmatched. Germline-derived CDR1 and CDR2 are SQVTM and ANQGSEA. The CDR3 spells CSFTGGISYEQYF. CDR3 nucleotides: TGCAGCTTTACAGGGGGGATTTCCTACGAGCAGTACTTC.

The chain combines TRBV27 with TRBJ2-7, with D maybe TRBD2 (6 bases). V was clipped by 10 bases and J by 2 bases, with 12 bases between them. This CDR3 is 12 amino acids long. Germline V gene lookup returns CDR1 MNHEY and CDR2 SMNVEV (reference sequence). CDR3 protein: CATRWGAYEQYF. CDR3 DNA: TGTGCCACCCGGTGGGGGGCCTACGAGCAGTACTTC.

The rearrangement uses TRBV10-3 and TRBJ2-7; weak D call: TRBD2 (7 bases). V lost 6 bases and J 3 bases, leaving 18 bases between the germline ends. Germline CDR1 is ENHRY and CDR2 is SYGVKD. This CDR3 contains 15 residues. CDR3 residues: CAISPLVGGDYEQYF. Here the CDR3 DNA reads TGTGCCATCAGCCCCCTGGTAGGGGGGGACTACGAGCAGTACTTC.

The V gene is TRBV6-4, the J gene TRBJ2-3, with TRBD2 matching 8 bases. The CDR3 extends over 15 amino acids. V was clipped by 3 bases and J by 1 base; unmatched bases: 3. Germline CDR1 reads MRHNA; CDR2 reads SNTAGT. The CDR3 loop is CASSEEAGGTDTQYF. The CDR3 coding sequence is TGTGCCAGCAGTGAAGAAGCGGGAGGCACAGATACGCAGTATTTT.

V and J are TRBV24-1 and TRBJ2-2; no firm D call. The CDR3 extends over 14 amino acids. Per germline, CDR1 KGHDR and CDR2 SFDVKD. V lost 3 bases, J lost 4 bases, and 8 bases lay in between. CDR3 DNA: TGTGCCACCAGTGATGGCGTTGGCACCGGGGAGCTGTTTTTT. Translated: CATSDGVGTGELFF.

Concerning this clone itself: The same CDR3 is also encoded by other DNA sequences in this sample. The chain recombines TRBV30 with TRBJ1-4; D gene ambiguous. The germline gives CDR1 GTSNPN, CDR2 SVGIG (reference sequence). There are 11 residues in the CDR3. Deletions cut 0 bases from V and 7 bases from J, with 3 bases between. The chain's CDR3 is CAWSVGEKLFF. The CDR3 DNA reads TGTGCCTGGAGTGTGGGTGAAAAACTGTTTTTT.

The chain recombines TRBV28 with TRBJ2-4; perhaps D is TRBD1 or TRBD2 (5 bases each). The CDR3 spans 15 residues. V lost 9 bases and J 0 bases, leaving 15 bases between the germline ends. CDR1 and CDR2 from the germline V gene are MDHEN and SYDVKM. In nucleotides, the CDR3 is TGTGCCAGTAGGGGAGAAACCCTAGCCAAAAACATTCAGTACTTC. This sequence encodes CASRGETLAKNIQYF. The variable domain in full, with the rest retrieved from reference TRBV28 and TRBJ2-4, is DVKVTQSSRYLVKRTGEKVFLECVQDMDHENMFWYRQDPGLGLRLIYFSYDVKMKEKGDIPEGYSVSREKKERFSLILESASTNQTSMYLCASRGETLAKNIQYFGAGTRLSVL.

CDR3 coding DNA: TGTGCCAGCTCACCAAACAGGGTGGGCTACGAGCAGTACTTC. It yields the protein CASSPNRVGYEQYF. V usage is TRBV18 and J usage is TRBJ2-7; possible D gene TRBD1, 6 bases. Germline V gene sequence: CDR1 KGHSH, CDR2 LQKENI. Trimming removed 2 bases at V and 3 bases at J, with 11 bases between. The CDR3 sequence is 14 residues long.

V and J are TRBV5-6 and TRBJ2-7; D unclear. The V gene's germline CDR1 is SGHDT and CDR2 YYEEEE. The V and J ends lost 0 bases and 7 bases respectively, with 8 bases between them. The CDR3 loop spans 12 amino acids. The chain's CDR3 is CASSLEPGEQYF. As DNA, the CDR3 is TGTGCCAGCAGCTTGGAGCCGGGTGAGCAGTACTTC.

The chain is built from TRBV5-1 and TRBJ2-1, with 7 bases fitting TRBD2. V shed 4 bases and J 8 bases; nucleotides not matched to a gene: 3. Germline lookup yields CDR1 SGHRS and CDR2 YFSETQ. The length of the CDR3 is 12 residues. The CDR3 is CASSTSGDEQFF. The CDR3, as DNA: TGCGCCAGCAGCACCAGCGGGGATGAGCAGTTCTTC.

This chain connects TRBV4-2 to TRBJ1-1; the D gene is possibly TRBD1 (6 bases). The CDR3 sequence is 16 residues long. Germline CDR1 LGHNA, CDR2 YNFKEQ. Trimming took off 1 base at V and 1 base at J, with 13 bases between the two ends. DNA of the CDR3: TGTGCCAGCAGCCAAGCAGGGGAGATTGGGAACACTGAAGCTTTCTTT. It yields the protein CASSQAGEIGNTEAFF.

The V gene is TRBV6-1, the J gene TRBJ2-7; D is perhaps TRBD2 (6 bases). Germline V lookup: CDR1 MNHNS, CDR2 SASEGT. CDR3 length: 14 amino acids. Trimming removed 0 bases at V and 2 bases at J, with 8 bases between. The CDR3 DNA follows: TGTGCCAGCAGTGAAGCCTGGGAGGCCTACGAGCAGTACTTC. This gives the protein CASSEAWEAYEQYF.